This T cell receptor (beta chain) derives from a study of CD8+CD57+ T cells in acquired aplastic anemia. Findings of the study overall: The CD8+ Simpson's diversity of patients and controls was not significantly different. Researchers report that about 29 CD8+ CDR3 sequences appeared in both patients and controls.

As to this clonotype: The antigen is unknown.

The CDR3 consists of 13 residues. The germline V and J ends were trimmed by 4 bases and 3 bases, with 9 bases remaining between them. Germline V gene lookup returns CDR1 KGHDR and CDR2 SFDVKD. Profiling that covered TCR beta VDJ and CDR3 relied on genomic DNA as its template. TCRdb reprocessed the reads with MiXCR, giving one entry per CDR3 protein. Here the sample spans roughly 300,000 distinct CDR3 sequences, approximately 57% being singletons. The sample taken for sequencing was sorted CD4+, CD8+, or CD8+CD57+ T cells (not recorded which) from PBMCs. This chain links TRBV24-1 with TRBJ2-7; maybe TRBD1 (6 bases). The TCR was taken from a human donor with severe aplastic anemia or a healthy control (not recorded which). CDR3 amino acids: CATSDPQGYEQYF. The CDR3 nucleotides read TGTGCCACCAGTGACCCACAGGGCTACGAGCAGTACTTC.